The 30 T cell receptor beta chains in this list originate from one sample, sequenced in a study of T cell repertoires in cytomegalovirus infection. No antigen has been identified for these receptors. TCRdb re-called the reads through MiXCR, storing one row per CDR3 protein. The sample has some 560,000 distinct CDR3 sequences; approximately 40% are singletons. Sequencing was performed on cultured PBMCs, taken from culture after CMV antigen stimulation. The receptors originated from a human donor in good health (CMV status not recorded). Some clones in this sample may be carry-over from other donors' samples.

This chain links TRBV4-2 with TRBJ2-3; D perhaps matches TRBD2 (5 bases). The CDR3 length is 18 residues. From germline, CDR1 is LGHNA and CDR2 YNFKEQ. V was trimmed by 0 bases and J by 2 bases, leaving 18 bases between them. The CDR3 nucleotides read TGTGCCAGCAGCCAAGACGGAGCGGAGAGTCCTAACACAGATACGCAGTATTTT. As protein: CASSQDGAESPNTDTQYF.

The CDR3, as DNA: TGTGCCAGCAGCTCAGTCCGTACTCCCGCTCACCACAATGAGCAGTTCTTC. Translating gives CASSSVRTPAHHNEQFF. The chain joins TRBV11-2 to TRBJ2-1; D is unresolved. The CDR3 is 17 residues long. Germline CDR1 is SGHAT and CDR2 is FQNNGV. Trimming shortened V by 4 bases and J by 5 bases, and 21 bases separated the two germline ends.

This clonotype turned up a few times. This sequence joins TRBV7-2 and TRBJ1-6; D is ambiguous. V lost 1 base to trimming and J lost 8 bases, with 15 bases between them. Germline CDR1 SGHTA, CDR2 FQGNSA. There are 16 residues in the CDR3. The CDR3 DNA reads TGTGCCAGCAGCTTAGTCATGAGCCGCGGGGATTCACCCCTCCACTTT. It yields the protein CASSLVMSRGDSPLHF.

The CDR3 sequence: CASSAAGPEQYF. DNA of the CDR3: TGTGCCAGCAGCGCTGCAGGGCCCGAGCAGTACTTC. This sequence joins TRBV5-6 and TRBJ2-7, with D possibly being TRBD1 (5 bases). V gave up 4 bases and J gave up 6 bases, with 11 bases separating them. Germline V gives CDR1 SGHDT, CDR2 YYEEEE. The CDR3 length is 12 residues.

This clonotype was observed a handful of times. The rearrangement joins TRBV20-1 to TRBJ2-2, with 10 positions matching TRBD2. Germline CDR1 reads DFQATT; CDR2 reads SNEGSKA (reference sequence). V gave up 2 bases and J gave up 3 bases; unmatched junction bases: 3. CDR3 length: 15 amino acids. The CDR3 sequence is CSARPGTSDTGELFF. CDR3 DNA sequence: TGCAGTGCTAGACCCGGGACTAGCGACACCGGGGAGCTGTTTTTT.

The V call is TRBV4-1, the J call TRBJ1-1; D is possibly TRBD1 (5 bases). Germline CDR1 MGHRA, CDR2 YSYEKL. V lost 4 bases, J lost 0 bases, and 15 bases lay in between. The CDR3 totals 16 residues. The CDR3 DNA is TGCGCCAGCAGCCCACCCGGGGAGGGGATGAACACTGAAGCTTTCTTT. It yields the protein CASSPPGEGMNTEAFF.

This chain joins TRBV2 and TRBJ2-7; D is unclear. V was clipped by 5 bases and J by 2 bases, with 7 bases between them. CDR1 SNHLY and CDR2 FYNNEI come from the germline V gene. This CDR3 has 12 amino acids. The CDR3 coding sequence is TGTGCCAGCAGTTCGGAAACCTACGAGCAGTACTTC. This gives the protein CASSSETYEQYF.

This clonotype was seen more than once but under ten times. This chain connects TRBV7-2 to TRBJ2-3, with D perhaps given as TRBD1 or TRBD2 (5 bases each). V was trimmed by 2 bases and J by 4 bases, leaving 19 bases between them. There are 17 residues in the CDR3. Germline V gives CDR1 SGHTA, CDR2 FQGNSA. The CDR3 DNA follows: TGTGCCAGCAGCTTAAACGGGGCGGCGAGGCGCGCAGATACGCAGTATTTT. It codes for CASSLNGAARRADTQYF.

The rearrangement links TRBV19 to TRBJ1-5; D might be TRBD1 (5 bases). The CDR3 has 16 amino acids. The V gene's germline CDR1 is LNHDA and CDR2 SQIVND (reference sequence). Trimming removed 9 bases at V and 0 bases at J, with 18 bases between. The CDR3 protein is CASSGGAANSNQPQHF. Written as DNA, the CDR3 is TGTGCCAGCAGCGGGGGAGCGGCTAATAGCAATCAGCCCCAGCATTTT.

This chain joins TRBV7-2 and TRBJ2-7, with D perhaps matching TRBD2 (6 bases). V dropped 2 bases and J dropped 4 bases, with 18 bases sitting between them. The CDR3 runs to 16 residues. Germline V gives CDR1 SGHTA, CDR2 FQGNSA. CDR3 coding DNA: TGTGCCAGCAGCTTAATCCCCGGAGGGGTCGCGTACGAGCAGTACTTC. Its translation is CASSLIPGGVAYEQYF.

The CDR3 spells CASSQPSGTGAYEQYF. DNA for the CDR3: TGTGCCAGCAGTCAGCCTTCCGGGACAGGGGCCTACGAGCAGTACTTC. The rearrangement uses TRBV6-2 or TRBV6-3 and TRBJ2-7; 10 nucleotides match TRBD1. V was pared by 5 bases and J by 2 bases, with 9 bases of the junction left unmatched. The CDR3 sequence is 16 residues long. Germline loops: CDR1 MNHEY, CDR2 SVGEGT.

This clonotype was detected only a few times. This chain connects TRBV12-3 or TRBV12-4 to TRBJ2-5; 7 nucleotides line up with TRBD1. Unmatched junction bases numbered 5, after V lost 5 bases and J lost 2 bases. The CDR3 length is 14 residues. CDR3 protein: CASSRQQGQETQYF. The CDR3 DNA reads as TGTGCCAGCAGTCGCCAACAGGGGCAAGAGACCCAGTACTTC.

This clonotype was seen only a few times. This chain links TRBV6-1 with TRBJ2-5; D uncertain. V lost 4 bases, J lost 5 bases, and 20 bases lay in between. CDR1 MNHNS and CDR2 SASEGT come from the germline V gene. The CDR3 length is 16 residues. The CDR3 loop reads CASSAPERPEWETQYF. The DNA of the CDR3 is TGTGCCAGCAGTGCTCCCGAAAGACCGGAATGGGAGACCCAGTACTTC.

This clonotype was observed a few times. The chain carries TRBV11-3 and TRBJ1-1, with 10 positions matching TRBD1. V dropped 2 bases and J dropped 2; count of bases not matched to a gene: 8. The germline CDR1 and CDR2 sequences are SGHNT and YENEEA. This CDR3 contains 17 residues. CDR3 region: CASSLRGDRGINTEAFF. CDR3 nucleotide sequence: TGTGCCAGCAGCTTACGGGGGGACAGGGGAATAAACACTGAAGCTTTCTTT.

This clonotype was observed a few times. The chain uses TRBV7-2 and TRBJ1-2, with a weak D call TRBD1 (6 bases). The germline gives CDR1 SGHTA, CDR2 FQGNSA. V was cut by 1 base and J by 3 bases, with 12 bases left in between. The CDR3 is made up of 15 amino acids. DNA for the CDR3: TGTGCCAGCAGCTTAGGGGTAGGGGGGGACTATGGCTACACCTTC. This translates into CASSLGVGGDYGYTF.

The J gene is TRBJ1-2, the V gene TRBV5-4; 10 nucleotides match TRBD1. The length of the CDR3 is 14 residues. V gave up 3 bases and J gave up 4 bases; unmatched junction bases: 3. Germline V gene sequence: CDR1 SGHNT, CDR2 YYREEE (reference sequence). The CDR3 region has the DNA TGTGCCAGCAGCTCGGGGACAGGGGCCTATGGCTACACCTTC. This codes for CASSSGTGAYGYTF.

This clonotype was picked up a small number of times. The chain recombines TRBV7-2 with TRBJ2-4, with 9 nucleotides matching TRBD2. Germline CDR1 reads SGHTA; CDR2 reads FQGNSA. With 5 bases clipped from V and 7 bases from J, the junction kept 12 bases outside the gene matches. This CDR3 has 16 amino acids. The CDR3 spells CASSPLAGWVGNIQYF. For the CDR3, the DNA is TGTGCCAGCAGCCCCCTAGCGGGATGGGTGGGGAACATTCAGTACTTC.

The J gene is TRBJ2-7, the V gene TRBV2, with 9 bases that match TRBD2. CDR1 and CDR2 from the germline V gene are SNHLY and FYNNEI. CDR3 length equals 12 residues. The V segment lost 8 bases and the J segment 6 bases; nucleotides outside the gene matches: 5. In DNA, the CDR3 is TGTGCCAGCGGCGGGAGGGGTCGCGAGCAGTACTTC. It codes for CASGGRGREQYF. The full variable domain, its missing parts supplied by reference TRBV2 and TRBJ2-7, is EPEVTQTPSHQVTQMGQEVILRCVPISNHLYFYWYRQILGQKVEFLVSFYNNEISEKSEIFDDQFSVERPDGSNFTLKIRSTKLEDSAMYFCASGGRGREQYFGPGTRLTVT.

This clonotype was seen a few times. The V and J genes are TRBV7-2 and TRBJ2-3, with 9 bases aligning to TRBD2. The germline CDR1 and CDR2 sequences are SGHTA and FQGNSA. The CDR3 length is 15 residues. V lost 8 bases to trimming and J lost 5 bases; unmatched junction nucleotides: 11. Here the CDR3 reads CASERAGGWEDTQYF. CDR3 DNA: TGTGCCAGCGAAAGGGCGGGGGGGTGGGAAGATACGCAGTATTTT.

This clonotype was observed a few times. The chain recombines TRBV7-2 with TRBJ1-6; no firm D call. The V gene's germline CDR1 is SGHTA and CDR2 FQGNSA. V was trimmed by 1 base and J by 10 bases, leaving 11 bases between them. The CDR3 length is 14 residues. Here the CDR3 DNA reads TGTGCCAGCAGCTTAGACCCCAATCCCTCACCCCTCCACTTT. This translates into CASSLDPNPSPLHF.

This clonotype was detected once. The genes are TRBV19 and TRBJ2-3, with D unclear. V lost 3 bases and J 3 bases, leaving 7 bases between the germline ends. This CDR3 contains 13 residues. Germline-derived CDR1 and CDR2 are LNHDA and SQIVND (reference sequence). The CDR3: CASSMVETDTQYF. The DNA of the CDR3 is TGTGCCAGTAGTATGGTGGAGACAGATACGCAGTATTTT.

This clonotype was counted only a few times. The rearrangement joins TRBV28 to TRBJ1-5, with 10 bases aligning to TRBD1. Trimming cost V 4 bases and J 5 bases; bases outside gene matches: 5. CDR1 MDHEN and CDR2 SYDVKM come from the germline V gene. The CDR3 consists of 15 residues. CDR3 protein: CASSSTGGLDQPQHF. The CDR3 nucleotides read TGTGCCAGCAGTTCGACAGGGGGCTTGGATCAGCCCCAGCATTTT.

On this clonotype: A much larger clone differs by one base, so this may be a read error. This sequence joins TRBV7-6 and TRBJ2-1; unclear D gene. The V end lost 3 bases, the J end lost 9 bases, and 21 bases lay between the germline ends. The CDR3 length is 16 residues. Germline loops: CDR1 SGHVS, CDR2 FNYEAQ. The CDR3 DNA is TGTGCCAGCAGCTTTACGTTGGCCTCGAGGTCCGGTGAGCAGTTCTTC. This sequence encodes CASSFTLASRSGEQFF.

This clonotype showed up many times. This rearrangement joins TRBV7-9 to TRBJ1-1; unclear D gene. The CDR3 spans 12 residues. Per germline, CDR1 SEHNR and CDR2 FQNEAQ (reference sequence). V dropped 5 bases and J dropped 0 bases, with 4 bases sitting between them. The CDR3 DNA sequence: TGTGCCAGCAGCCAAATGAACACTGAAGCTTTCTTT. Encoded protein: CASSQMNTEAFF.

V usage is TRBV3-1 and J usage is TRBJ2-5; 9 nucleotides line up with TRBD1. CDR3 length: 15 amino acids. Per germline, CDR1 LGHDT and CDR2 YNNKEL (reference sequence). With V trimmed by 2 bases and J by 3 bases, 4 bases remained unmatched. The CDR3: CASSQLDRGKETQYF. In nucleotides, the CDR3 is TGTGCCAGCAGCCAACTGGACAGGGGCAAAGAGACCCAGTACTTC.

This clonotype showed up many times. V is TRBV7-2 and J is TRBJ2-5; 7 bases line up with TRBD2. Unmatched junction bases numbered 8, after V lost 3 bases and J lost 4 bases. The germline V gene encodes CDR1 SGHTA and CDR2 FQGNSA. CDR3 size: 15 residues. The CDR3 sequence is CASSLWERDRETQYF. The CDR3 nucleotides read TGTGCCAGCAGCTTGTGGGAGCGGGACCGAGAGACCCAGTACTTC.

This clonotype showed up just a few times. The junction and the germline gene differ at one end; a read error may be behind it. This rearrangement joins TRBV12-5 to TRBJ2-1, with 8 bases aligning to TRBD2. The germline V gene encodes CDR1 LGHNT and CDR2 FRNRAP. The CDR3 runs to 16 residues. The CDR3 loop reads CASGLGAGGSNNEQFF. CDR3 coding DNA: TGTGCTAGTGGATTGGGGGCGGGAGGCTCAAACAATGAGCAGTTCTTC.

The gene calls are TRBV28 and TRBJ1-6; a possible D gene is TRBD1 (5 bases). This CDR3 region has 16 residues. Germline CDR1 is MDHEN and CDR2 is SYDVKM. Deletions cut 6 bases from V and 1 base from J, with 13 bases between. DNA of the CDR3: TGTGCCAGCAGCCCTGTGAAGGGGTCCTATAATTCACCCCTCCACTTT. Encoded protein: CASSPVKGSYNSPLHF. The complete variable domain, with remaining parts taken from reference TRBV28 and TRBJ1-6, reads DVKVTQSSRYLVKRTGEKVFLECVQDMDHENMFWYRQDPGLGLRLIYFSYDVKMKEKGDIPEGYSVSREKKERFSLILESASTNQTSMYLCASSPVKGSYNSPLHFGNGTRLTVT.

The chain carries TRBV7-2 and TRBJ2-5, with 7 nucleotides matching TRBD2. Unmatched junction bases numbered 7, after V lost 6 bases and J lost 3 bases. The CDR3 sequence is 14 residues long. Germline CDR1 and CDR2: SGHTA and FQGNSA. CDR3 in DNA: TGTGCCAGCAGTTCTCGCCGGGGGGAAGAGACCCAGTACTTC. Translated, it gives CASSSRRGEETQYF.

This chain joins TRBV6-6 and TRBJ2-1; D is perhaps TRBD1 or TRBD2 (5 bases each). The CDR3 extends over 16 amino acids. CDR1 is MNHNY, CDR2 SVGAGI, per germline (reference sequence). Between the trimmed V and J ends, which lost 5 bases and 0 bases, there was a span of 14 bases. For the CDR3, the DNA is TGTGCCAGCAGTACCCGGGACGCAAGCTCCTACAATGAGCAGTTCTTC. This encodes CASSTRDASSYNEQFF.